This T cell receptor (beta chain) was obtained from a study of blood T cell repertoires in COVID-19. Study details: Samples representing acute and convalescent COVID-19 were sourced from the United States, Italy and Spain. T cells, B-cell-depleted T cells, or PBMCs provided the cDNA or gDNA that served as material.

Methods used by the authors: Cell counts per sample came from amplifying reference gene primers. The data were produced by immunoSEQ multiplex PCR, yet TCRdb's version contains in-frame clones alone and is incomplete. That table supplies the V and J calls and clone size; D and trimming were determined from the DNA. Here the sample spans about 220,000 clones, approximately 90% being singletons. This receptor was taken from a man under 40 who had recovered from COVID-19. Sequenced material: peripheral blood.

The CDR3 DNA is TGTGCCAGCAGCGTGGGACAGTATTCTTCTAACTATGGCTACACCTTC. It encodes CASSVGQYSSNYGYTF. This chain uses TRBV9 with TRBJ1-2; 7 bases map to TRBD1. The CDR3 is 16 residues long. Germline V gene lookup returns CDR1 SGDLS and CDR2 YYNGEE. J lost 0 bases, V lost 2 bases, and 7 bases had no gene match.